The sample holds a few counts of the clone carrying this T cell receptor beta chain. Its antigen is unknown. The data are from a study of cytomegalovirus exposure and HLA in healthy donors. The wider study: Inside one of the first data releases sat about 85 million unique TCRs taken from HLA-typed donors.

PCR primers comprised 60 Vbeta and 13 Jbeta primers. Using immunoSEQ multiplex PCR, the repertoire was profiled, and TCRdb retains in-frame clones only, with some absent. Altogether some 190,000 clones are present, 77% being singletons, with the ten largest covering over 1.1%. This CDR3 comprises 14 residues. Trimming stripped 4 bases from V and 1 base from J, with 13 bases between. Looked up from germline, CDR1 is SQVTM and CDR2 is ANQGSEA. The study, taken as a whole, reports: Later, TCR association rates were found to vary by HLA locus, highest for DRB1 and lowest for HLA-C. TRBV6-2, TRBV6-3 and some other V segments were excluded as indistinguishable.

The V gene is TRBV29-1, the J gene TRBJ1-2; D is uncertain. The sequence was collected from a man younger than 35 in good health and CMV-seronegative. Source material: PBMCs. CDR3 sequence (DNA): TGCAGCGTTGTAAGTGGTCAGTTTAACTATGGCTACACCTTC. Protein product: CSVVSGQFNYGYTF.